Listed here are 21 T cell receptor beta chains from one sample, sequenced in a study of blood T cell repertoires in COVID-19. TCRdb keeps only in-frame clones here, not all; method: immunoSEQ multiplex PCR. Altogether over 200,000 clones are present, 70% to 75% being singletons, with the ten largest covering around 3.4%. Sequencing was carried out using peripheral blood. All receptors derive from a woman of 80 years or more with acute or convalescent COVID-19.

The CDR3 loop is CASSLALLGQGRNGYTF. CDR3 nucleotide sequence: TGCGCCAGCAGCTTGGCACTTTTGGGACAGGGTAGGAATGGCTACACCTTC. The chain couples TRBV5-1 to TRBJ1-2; 9 bases agree with TRBD1. Trimming cost V 0 bases and J 6 bases; bases outside gene matches: 12. CDR1 is SGHRS, CDR2 YFSETQ, per germline. This CDR3 is built from 17 residues. Using reference TRBV5-1 and TRBJ1-2 for the parts outside the CDR3, the full variable domain is KAGVTQTPRYLIKTRGQQVTLSCSPISGHRSVSWYQQTPGQGLQFLFEYFSETQRNKGNFPGRFSGRQFSNSRSEMNVSTLELGDSALYLCASSLALLGQGRNGYTFGSGTRLTVV.

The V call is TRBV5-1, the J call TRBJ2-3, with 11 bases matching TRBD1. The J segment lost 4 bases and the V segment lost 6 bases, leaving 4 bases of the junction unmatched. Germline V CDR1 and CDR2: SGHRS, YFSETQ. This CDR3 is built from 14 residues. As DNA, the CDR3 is TGCGCCAGCACCCGGACAGGGGGCGCAGATACGCAGTATTTT. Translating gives CASTRTGGADTQYF.

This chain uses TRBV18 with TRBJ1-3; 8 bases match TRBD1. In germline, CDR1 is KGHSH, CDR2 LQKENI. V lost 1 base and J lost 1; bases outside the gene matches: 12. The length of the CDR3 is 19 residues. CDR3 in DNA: TGTGCCAGCTCACCACTCGAGTATGGACAGGGATATTCTGGAAACACCATATATTTT. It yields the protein CASSPLEYGQGYSGNTIYF.

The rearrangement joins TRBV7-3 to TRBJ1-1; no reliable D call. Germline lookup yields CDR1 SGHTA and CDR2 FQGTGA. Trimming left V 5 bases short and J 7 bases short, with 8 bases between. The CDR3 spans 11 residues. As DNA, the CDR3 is TGTGCCAGCAGCACGGGAGGTGAAGCTTTCTTT. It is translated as CASSTGGEAFF.

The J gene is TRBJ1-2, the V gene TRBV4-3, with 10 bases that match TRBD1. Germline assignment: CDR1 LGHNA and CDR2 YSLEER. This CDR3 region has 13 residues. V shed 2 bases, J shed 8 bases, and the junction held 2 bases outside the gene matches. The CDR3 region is CASSQTTGGGYTF. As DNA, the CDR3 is TGCGCCAGCAGCCAAACGACAGGGGGCGGCTACACCTTC.

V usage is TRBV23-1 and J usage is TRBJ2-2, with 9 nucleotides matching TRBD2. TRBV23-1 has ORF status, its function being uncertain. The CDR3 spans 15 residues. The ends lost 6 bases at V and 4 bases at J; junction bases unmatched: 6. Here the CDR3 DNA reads TGCGCCAGCAGAGCGGGGGGCGCGGGCACCGGGGAGCTGTTTTTT. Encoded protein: CASRAGGAGTGELFF.

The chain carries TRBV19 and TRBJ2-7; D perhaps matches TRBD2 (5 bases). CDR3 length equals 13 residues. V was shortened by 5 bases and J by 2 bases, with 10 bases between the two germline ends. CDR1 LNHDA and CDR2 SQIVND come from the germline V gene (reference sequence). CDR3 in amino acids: CASSLTGAYEQYF. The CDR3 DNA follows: TGTGCCAGTAGTCTAACCGGGGCCTACGAGCAGTACTTC.

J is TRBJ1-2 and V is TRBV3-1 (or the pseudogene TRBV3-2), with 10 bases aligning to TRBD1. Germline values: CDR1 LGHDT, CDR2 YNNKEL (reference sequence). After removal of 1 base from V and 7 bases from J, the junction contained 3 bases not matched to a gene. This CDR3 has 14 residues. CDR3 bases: TGTGCCAGCAGCCAAGCAGACAGGGGGCTTGGCTACACCTTC. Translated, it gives CASSQADRGLGYTF.

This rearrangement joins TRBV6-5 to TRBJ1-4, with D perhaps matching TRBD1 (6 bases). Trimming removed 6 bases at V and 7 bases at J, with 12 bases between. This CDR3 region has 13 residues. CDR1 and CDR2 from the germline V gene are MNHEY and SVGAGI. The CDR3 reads CASSPRGGEKLFF. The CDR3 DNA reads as TGTGCCAGCAGCCCCCGAGGGGGTGAAAAACTGTTTTTT.

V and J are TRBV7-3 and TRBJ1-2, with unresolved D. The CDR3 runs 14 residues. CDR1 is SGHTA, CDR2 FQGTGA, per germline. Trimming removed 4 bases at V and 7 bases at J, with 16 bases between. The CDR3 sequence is CASSSTGGLSGYTF. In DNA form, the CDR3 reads TGTGCCAGCAGCTCCACCGGCGGGCTGTCTGGCTACACCTTC.

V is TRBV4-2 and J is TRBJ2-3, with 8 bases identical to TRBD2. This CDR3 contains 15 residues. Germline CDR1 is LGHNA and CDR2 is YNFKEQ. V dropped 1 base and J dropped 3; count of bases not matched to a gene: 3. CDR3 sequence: CASSQAGGGTDTQYF. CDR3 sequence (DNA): TGTGCCAGCAGCCAAGCGGGGGGGGGAACAGATACGCAGTATTTT.

Here the CDR3 DNA reads TGCGCCAGCAGCCACCACCTAGCGGGAGGGGGGAATGAGCAGTTCTTC. It encodes CASSHHLAGGGNEQFF. The chain recombines TRBV4-1 with TRBJ2-1; 12 bases match TRBD2. CDR3 length: 16 residues. Germline assignment: CDR1 MGHRA and CDR2 YSYEKL. Trimming at V came to 3 bases and at J to 7 bases, leaving 7 bases not matched to a gene.

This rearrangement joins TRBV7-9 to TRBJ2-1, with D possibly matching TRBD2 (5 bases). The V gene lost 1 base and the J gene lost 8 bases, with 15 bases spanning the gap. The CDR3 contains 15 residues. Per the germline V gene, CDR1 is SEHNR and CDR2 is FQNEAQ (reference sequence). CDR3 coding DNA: TGTGCCAGCAGCTTAGGCGGCGGGTTGAACGATGAGCAGTTCTTC. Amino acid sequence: CASSLGGGLNDEQFF.

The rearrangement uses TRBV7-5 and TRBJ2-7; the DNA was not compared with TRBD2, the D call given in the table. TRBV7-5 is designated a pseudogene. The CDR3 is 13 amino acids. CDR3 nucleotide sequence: TGTGCCAGAAGCTTGAGGGTACCATGCGAGCAGTACTTC. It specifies CARSLRVPCEQYF.

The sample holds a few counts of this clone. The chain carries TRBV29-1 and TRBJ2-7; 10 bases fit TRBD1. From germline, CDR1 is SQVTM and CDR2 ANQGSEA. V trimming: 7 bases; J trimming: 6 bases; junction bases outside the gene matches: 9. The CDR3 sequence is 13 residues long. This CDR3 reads CSAFRDRGSEQYF. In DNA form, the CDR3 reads TGCAGCGCGTTCCGGGACAGGGGCTCCGAGCAGTACTTC.

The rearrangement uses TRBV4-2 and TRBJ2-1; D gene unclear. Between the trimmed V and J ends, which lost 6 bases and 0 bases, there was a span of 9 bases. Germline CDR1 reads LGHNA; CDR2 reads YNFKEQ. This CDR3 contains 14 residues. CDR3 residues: CASRLESSYNEQFF. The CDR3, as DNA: TGTGCCAGCAGGCTCGAGAGCTCCTACAATGAGCAGTTCTTC.

As DNA, the CDR3 is TGTGCCAGCAGTGTCTGGGGAGGAAGCAATCAGCCCCAGCATTTT. It specifies CASSVWGGSNQPQHF. The V and J genes are TRBV2 and TRBJ1-5; the D is unclear. Trimming cost V 4 bases and J 1 base, with 11 bases left between them. The CDR3 has 15 amino acids. From germline, CDR1 is SNHLY and CDR2 FYNNEI.

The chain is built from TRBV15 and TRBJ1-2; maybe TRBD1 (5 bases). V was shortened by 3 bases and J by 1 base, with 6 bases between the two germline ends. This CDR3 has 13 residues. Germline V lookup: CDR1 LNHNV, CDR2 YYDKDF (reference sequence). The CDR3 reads CATSRGLNYGYTF. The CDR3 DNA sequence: TGTGCCACCAGCAGGGGACTTAACTATGGCTACACCTTC.

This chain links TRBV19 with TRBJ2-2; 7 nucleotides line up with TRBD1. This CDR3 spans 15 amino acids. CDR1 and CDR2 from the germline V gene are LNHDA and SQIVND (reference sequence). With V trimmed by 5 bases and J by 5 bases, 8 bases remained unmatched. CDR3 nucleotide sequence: TGTGCCAGTAGTCCCCAGGGGGTCCTGACCGGGGAGCTGTTTTTT. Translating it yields CASSPQGVLTGELFF.

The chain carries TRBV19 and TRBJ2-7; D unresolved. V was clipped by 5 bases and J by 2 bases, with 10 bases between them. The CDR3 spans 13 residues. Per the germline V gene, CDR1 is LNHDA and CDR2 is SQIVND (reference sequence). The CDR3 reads CASSFAGAYEQYF. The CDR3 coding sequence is TGTGCCAGTAGTTTTGCAGGTGCCTACGAGCAGTACTTC.

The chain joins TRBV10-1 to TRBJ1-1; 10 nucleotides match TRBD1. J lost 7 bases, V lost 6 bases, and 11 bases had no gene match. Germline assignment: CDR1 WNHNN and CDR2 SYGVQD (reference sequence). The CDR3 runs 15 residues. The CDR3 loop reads CASRRQGARVDEAFF. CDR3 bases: TGCGCCAGCAGAAGACAGGGGGCGCGAGTGGATGAAGCTTTCTTT.